A selection of T cell receptor beta chains follows, all from one sample in a study of identical twins. TCRdb re-called the 5' RACE reads with MiXCR, one entry per CDR3 protein. The sample carries hundreds of thousands of distinct CDR3 sequences, approximately 8.5% recorded once. These same data were also listed under a study on yellow fever vaccine responses in identical twins.

The sample was memory (CD45RO+) T cells sorted from blood. The receptors stem from a young woman in good health. The CDR3 runs from the conserved cysteine through the conserved F or W. The order of the fields is CDR3 protein, CDR3 DNA, V gene, clone size, J gene, D gene, CDR3 length. D genes are given only for firm matches. Where a row states a size, it is once, few, many or the class of an expanded clone; other rows omit it.

cdr3_aa: CSARTSSNQPQHF
cdr3_nt: TGCAGTGCAAGGACCTCTAGCAATCAGCCCCAGCATTTT
v_call: TRBV20-1
clone_size: -
j_call: TRBJ1-5
d_call: -
cdr3_length: 13

cdr3_aa: CSARLADYEQYF
cdr3_nt: TGCAGTGCCCGACTAGCAGATTACGAGCAGTACTTC
v_call: TRBV20-1
clone_size: few
j_call: TRBJ2-7
d_call: TRBD2
cdr3_length: 12

cdr3_aa: CASSLGGQGTETQYF
cdr3_nt: TGCGCCAGCAGCTTGGGAGGACAGGGAACGGAGACCCAGTACTTC
v_call: TRBV5-1
clone_size: -
j_call: TRBJ2-5
d_call: TRBD1
cdr3_length: 15

cdr3_aa: CASSFELAGGPSEETQYF
cdr3_nt: TGTGCCAGCAGCTTCGAACTAGCGGGAGGCCCCAGCGAAGAGACCCAGTACTTC
v_call: TRBV7-8
clone_size: few
j_call: TRBJ2-5
d_call: TRBD2
cdr3_length: 18

cdr3_aa: CASSLDRHNEQFF
cdr3_nt: TGTGCCAGCAGCTTAGATCGGCACAATGAGCAGTTCTTC
v_call: TRBV7-9
clone_size: few
j_call: TRBJ2-1
d_call: -
cdr3_length: 13

cdr3_aa: CASSRSLAGVLETQYF
cdr3_nt: TGTGCCAGCTCCAGGTCCCTAGCGGGAGTTTTAGAGACCCAGTACTTC
v_call: TRBV25-1
clone_size: few
j_call: TRBJ2-5
d_call: TRBD2
cdr3_length: 16

cdr3_aa: CASSAQSAGVSYEQYF
cdr3_nt: TGCGCCAGCAGCGCCCAATCAGCGGGGGTCTCCTACGAGCAGTACTTC
v_call: TRBV5-1
clone_size: many
j_call: TRBJ2-7
d_call: TRBD2
cdr3_length: 16

cdr3_aa: CASRRTGAPETQYF
cdr3_nt: TGTGCCAGCAGACGGACAGGGGCCCCAGAGACCCAGTACTTC
v_call: TRBV11-2
clone_size: -
j_call: TRBJ2-5
d_call: TRBD1
cdr3_length: 14

cdr3_aa: CASTLGGLGQETQYF
cdr3_nt: TGTGCCAGCACTCTCGGGGGACTCGGCCAAGAGACCCAGTACTTC
v_call: TRBV12-3/TRBV12-4
clone_size: many
j_call: TRBJ2-5
d_call: -
cdr3_length: 15

cdr3_aa: CASRSYQDHQETQYF
cdr3_nt: TGCGCCAGCAGGTCATATCAGGATCACCAAGAGACCCAGTACTTC
v_call: TRBV4-1
clone_size: many
j_call: TRBJ2-5
d_call: -
cdr3_length: 15

cdr3_aa: CASSQATTGNTGELFF
cdr3_nt: TGTGCCAGCAGCCAAGCAACTACAGGGAACACCGGGGAGCTGTTTTTT
v_call: TRBV4-2
clone_size: many
j_call: TRBJ2-2
d_call: -
cdr3_length: 16

cdr3_aa: CASRKTGSSYEQYF
cdr3_nt: TGTGCCAGCAGGAAGACAGGGAGTTCCTACGAGCAGTACTTC
v_call: TRBV28
clone_size: -
j_call: TRBJ2-7
d_call: TRBD1
cdr3_length: 14

cdr3_aa: CASGELGPDTQYF
cdr3_nt: TGCGCCAGCGGGGAGTTGGGCCCAGATACGCAGTATTTT
v_call: TRBV5-1
clone_size: -
j_call: TRBJ2-3
d_call: -
cdr3_length: 13

cdr3_aa: CASNSLGLAGSETQYF
cdr3_nt: TGTGCCAGCAACTCCTTGGGACTAGCGGGGTCGGAGACCCAGTACTTC
v_call: TRBV6-2/TRBV6-3
clone_size: -
j_call: TRBJ2-5
d_call: TRBD2
cdr3_length: 16

cdr3_aa: CSAEAGGGSQETQYF
cdr3_nt: TGCAGTGCCGAAGCGGGGGGCGGCTCGCAAGAGACCCAGTACTTC
v_call: TRBV20-1
clone_size: few
j_call: TRBJ2-5
d_call: TRBD2
cdr3_length: 15

cdr3_aa: CASSISWGKGQPQHF
cdr3_nt: TGTGCCAGTAGTATTAGCTGGGGGAAGGGCCAGCCCCAGCATTTT
v_call: TRBV19
clone_size: many
j_call: TRBJ1-5
d_call: -
cdr3_length: 15

cdr3_aa: CASVAGGPHEQFF
cdr3_nt: TGTGCCAGCGTAGCGGGAGGGCCGCATGAGCAGTTCTTC
v_call: TRBV28
clone_size: many
j_call: TRBJ2-1
d_call: TRBD2
cdr3_length: 13

cdr3_aa: CASSPGNSGELFF
cdr3_nt: TGTGCCAGCTCACCAGGGAACAGCGGGGAGCTGTTTTTT
v_call: TRBV18
clone_size: few
j_call: TRBJ2-2
d_call: -
cdr3_length: 13

cdr3_aa: CASSLALLAGGTDTQYF
cdr3_nt: TGTGCCAGCAGCTTGGCTCTACTAGCGGGGGGCACAGATACGCAGTATTTT
v_call: TRBV5-8
clone_size: -
j_call: TRBJ2-3
d_call: TRBD2
cdr3_length: 17

cdr3_aa: CASSQPFRSRVVSGNEQFF
cdr3_nt: TGTGCCAGCAGCCAACCCTTCCGATCGAGGGTCGTATCTGGGAATGAGCAGTTCTTC
v_call: TRBV14
clone_size: -
j_call: TRBJ2-1
d_call: -
cdr3_length: 19

cdr3_aa: CASSEALGAGELFF
cdr3_nt: TGTGCCAGCAGTGAAGCGCTGGGGGCCGGGGAGCTGTTTTTT
v_call: TRBV2
clone_size: -
j_call: TRBJ2-2
d_call: -
cdr3_length: 14

cdr3_aa: CASASVHNSGNTIYF
cdr3_nt: TGCGCCAGCGCCTCCGTACACAACTCTGGAAACACCATATATTTT
v_call: TRBV5-1
clone_size: many
j_call: TRBJ1-3
d_call: -
cdr3_length: 15

cdr3_aa: CSARISETQYF
cdr3_nt: TGCAGTGCTAGAATCTCGGAGACCCAGTACTTC
v_call: TRBV20-1
clone_size: -
j_call: TRBJ2-5
d_call: -
cdr3_length: 11

cdr3_aa: CASSPGFLRGGEQYF
cdr3_nt: TGTGCCAGCAGCCCCGGTTTCTTGAGGGGTGGCGAGCAGTACTTC
v_call: TRBV5-6
clone_size: many
j_call: TRBJ2-7
d_call: -
cdr3_length: 15

cdr3_aa: CASSTQNAGPQETQYF
cdr3_nt: TGTGCCAGCAGCACGCAAAATGCAGGTCCACAAGAGACCCAGTACTTC
v_call: TRBV5-5
clone_size: -
j_call: TRBJ2-5
d_call: -
cdr3_length: 16

cdr3_aa: CATSETQGAGELFF
cdr3_nt: TGTGCCACCAGTGAAACCCAGGGGGCCGGGGAGCTGTTTTTT
v_call: TRBV24-1
clone_size: many
j_call: TRBJ2-2
d_call: TRBD1
cdr3_length: 14

cdr3_aa: CASNLEQGSYGYTF
cdr3_nt: TGTGCCAGCAATCTGGAGCAGGGAAGCTATGGCTACACCTTC
v_call: TRBV7-2
clone_size: -
j_call: TRBJ1-2
d_call: -
cdr3_length: 14

cdr3_aa: CASSALLGGTNEKLFF
cdr3_nt: TGTGCCAGCAGTGCCCTACTAGGTGGGACTAATGAAAAACTGTTTTTT
v_call: TRBV28
clone_size: -
j_call: TRBJ1-4
d_call: -
cdr3_length: 16

cdr3_aa: CASSLTSGRREQYF
cdr3_nt: TGTGCCAGCAGCCTCACTAGCGGGAGACGGGAGCAGTACTTC
v_call: TRBV28
clone_size: -
j_call: TRBJ2-7
d_call: TRBD2
cdr3_length: 14

cdr3_aa: CASSLDPGRQGTYNEQFF
cdr3_nt: TGTGCCAGCAGCTTAGACCCTGGGCGGCAGGGCACCTACAATGAGCAGTTCTTC
v_call: TRBV11-1
clone_size: many
j_call: TRBJ2-1
d_call: -
cdr3_length: 18

cdr3_aa: CASSLEGDRPQHF
cdr3_nt: TGCGCCAGCAGCTTGGAAGGAGATAGGCCCCAGCATTTT
v_call: TRBV5-1
clone_size: many
j_call: TRBJ1-5
d_call: -
cdr3_length: 13

cdr3_aa: CASSRMTAIRNVLTF
cdr3_nt: TGCGCCAGCAGCCGGATGACCGCAATAAGAAACGTCCTGACTTTC
v_call: TRBV4-1
clone_size: many
j_call: TRBJ2-6
d_call: -
cdr3_length: 15

cdr3_aa: CASSPGVLAGEQYF
cdr3_nt: TGCGCCAGCAGCCCCGGGGTTCTAGCGGGTGAGCAGTACTTC
v_call: TRBV5-1
clone_size: few
j_call: TRBJ2-7
d_call: TRBD2
cdr3_length: 14

cdr3_aa: CASSSSGSSNEKLFF
cdr3_nt: TGTGCCAGCAGTTCCTCAGGGAGCTCGAATGAAAAACTGTTTTTT
v_call: TRBV27
clone_size: many
j_call: TRBJ1-4
d_call: -
cdr3_length: 15

cdr3_aa: CASSPPGQNIQYF
cdr3_nt: TGTGCCAGCTCACCACCGGGTCAAAACATTCAGTACTTC
v_call: TRBV18
clone_size: many
j_call: TRBJ2-4
d_call: -
cdr3_length: 13

cdr3_aa: CASSVIPETSGNTIYF
cdr3_nt: TGTGCCAGCAGCGTAATCCCAGAAACCTCTGGAAACACCATATATTTT
v_call: TRBV9
clone_size: many
j_call: TRBJ1-3
d_call: -
cdr3_length: 16

cdr3_aa: CASSVALPGRDTQYF
cdr3_nt: TGTGCCAGCAGCGTAGCTCTACCGGGTAGAGATACGCAGTATTTT
v_call: TRBV9
clone_size: many
j_call: TRBJ2-3
d_call: -
cdr3_length: 15

cdr3_aa: CASSNAGTVDNEKLFF
cdr3_nt: TGTGCCAGCAGCAACGCAGGGACTGTAGATAATGAAAAACTGTTTTTT
v_call: TRBV6-1
clone_size: few
j_call: TRBJ1-4
d_call: -
cdr3_length: 16

cdr3_aa: CASRQSYRGRFTGNTIYF
cdr3_nt: TGTGCCAGCAGACAGTCCTACAGGGGACGGTTCACTGGAAACACCATATATTTT
v_call: TRBV11-2
clone_size: -
j_call: TRBJ1-3
d_call: TRBD1
cdr3_length: 18

cdr3_aa: CASSLTGLAADTQYF
cdr3_nt: TGTGCCAGCAGCTTAACCGGACTAGCCGCAGATACGCAGTATTTT
v_call: TRBV7-6
clone_size: many
j_call: TRBJ2-3
d_call: TRBD2
cdr3_length: 15

cdr3_aa: CASRNPGGRDIQYF
cdr3_nt: TGTGCCAGCAGGAACCCCGGGGGCCGAGACATTCAGTACTTC
v_call: TRBV7-2
clone_size: many
j_call: TRBJ2-4
d_call: -
cdr3_length: 14

cdr3_aa: CASSPTLRSGANVLTF
cdr3_nt: TGTGCCAGCTCACCAACACTCCGCTCTGGGGCCAACGTCCTGACTTTC
v_call: TRBV18
clone_size: few
j_call: TRBJ2-6
d_call: -
cdr3_length: 16